The clone carrying this T cell receptor beta chain was counted many times. TCRdb ran MiXCR on the RT-PCR reads and lists one entry per CDR3 protein. The table includes some 960,000 distinct CDR3 sequences, about 20% detected once. The data stem from a study of patients and donors after allogeneic stem cell transplantation. V was shortened by 6 bases and J by 5 bases, with 16 bases between the two germline ends. The CDR3 length is 15 residues. The material sequenced was blood, either unsorted or a sorted T cell fraction (not recorded which). The clonotype was recovered from a human donor who was either an allogeneic HSCT recipient or a stem cell or donor lymphocyte infusion donor (not recorded which). It is not recorded whose cells these are; they may come from a transplant donor. The chain has TRBV12-3 or TRBV12-4 and TRBJ2-2, with D possibly TRBD1 on 5 matching bases. The CDR3 sequence is CASRGETERTGELFF. The CDR3 region has the DNA TGTGCCAGCAGGGGCGAGACAGAGAGGACCGGGGAGCTGTTTTTT.